This is a list of T cell receptor beta chains from one sample in a study of cytomegalovirus exposure and HLA in healthy donors. Repertoires were generated with immunoSEQ multiplex PCR, while TCRdb's copy carries only in-frame clones and drops some. Among 100,000 to 150,000 clones listed, about four fifths were seen once. Specimen: PBMCs. These receptors came from a woman aged 40 to 50 in good health and CMV-seronegative. Each CDR3 is given with its conserved first and last residue. The D gene is left open where the match is weak.

j_call | cdr3_length | d_call | v_call | cdr3_aa | cdr3_nt
TRBJ2-7 | 14 | . | TRBV19 | CASSPSVTSYEQYF | TGTGCCAGTAGTCCGTCGGTAACGTCCTACGAGCAGTACTTC
TRBJ1-2 | 16 | . | TRBV12-2 | CASRRTSGQVGYGYTF | TGTGCAAGTCGCCGCACCTCGGGACAGGTGGGTTATGGCTACACCTTC
TRBJ1-5 | 16 | TRBD1 | TRBV28 | CASSFRGQARDQPQHF | TGTGCCAGCAGTTTCCGGGGACAGGCTAGGGATCAGCCCCAGCATTTT
TRBJ2-5 | 10 | . | TRBV2 | CASIQETQYF | TGTGCCAGCATACAAGAGACCCAGTACTTC
TRBJ1-2 | 14 | . | TRBV9 | CASSVGGGNYGYTF | TGTGCCAGCAGCGTAGGGGGAGGAAACTATGGCTACACCTTC
TRBJ1-2 | 11 | TRBD1 | TRBV2 | CASSRDSGYTF | TGTGCCAGCAGCCGGGACAGTGGCTACACCTTC
TRBJ2-1 | 14 | . | TRBV6-5 | CASSYSYSGNEQFF | TGTGCCAGCAGTTACTCCTACTCGGGTAATGAGCAGTTCTTC
TRBJ1-2 | 11 | . | TRBV20-1 | CSARYQAGYTF | TGCAGTGCTAGATACCAGGCGGGCTACACCTTC
TRBJ1-2 | 15 | . | TRBV4-3 | CASSQDVPTARGYTF | TGCGCCAGCAGCCAAGACGTCCCGACAGCGCGAGGCTACACCTTC
TRBJ2-2 | 17 | TRBD1 | TRBV7-2 | CASSSPGGQANTGELFF | TGTGCCAGCAGCTCCCCTGGGGGACAGGCCAACACCGGGGAGCTGTTTTTT
TRBJ2-1 | 15 | . | TRBV6-1 | CASSSTASSYNEQFF | TGTGCCAGCAGTTCGACAGCTAGCTCCTACAATGAGCAGTTCTTC
TRBJ2-1 | 16 | TRBD2 | TRBV27 | CASSRASGRGYNEQFF | TGTGCCAGCAGTAGGGCTAGCGGGAGAGGTTACAATGAGCAGTTCTTC
TRBJ1-1 | 15 | TRBD1 | TRBV11-2 | CASSPRTGSHTEAFF | TGTGCCAGCAGCCCCCGGACAGGGAGTCACACTGAAGCTTTCTTT
TRBJ1-1 | 14 | . | TRBV6-5 | CASSYVSMGREAFF | TGTGCCAGCAGTTACGTGTCGATGGGCAGGGAAGCTTTCTTT
TRBJ2-7 | 17 | TRBD1 | TRBV27 | CASSPRPGQGVSYEQYF | TGTGCCAGCAGCCCCCGTCCGGGACAGGGGGTCTCCTACGAGCAGTACTTC
TRBJ2-7 | 11 | . | TRBV28 | CASSQSYEQYF | TGTGCCAGCAGCCAGTCCTACGAGCAGTACTTC